This T cell receptor beta chain was sequenced during a study of vaccination and CD4 T cells after COVID-19. Study information: Either a CEFX pool, an HIV-1 Nef pool, or no peptide was added to control cultures.

Sequenced with the Oncomine TCR Beta short-read assay was DNA taken from cultured CD4+ T cells. TCRdb processed the PCR reads anew with MiXCR; each CDR3 protein has one entry. The sample includes 15,000 to 20,000 distinct CDR3 sequences, 63% of them seen just once. Regarding treatment: approximately nine-day PBMC culture with coronavirus spike peptide pools or control peptides (ViraFEST assay). It was with approximately 9.2 IU/ml IL-2 and around 10 ug/ml peptide pools that 2 million to 2.5 million PBMCs per well were cultured. Germline loops: CDR1 SGHAT, CDR2 FQNNGV. This CDR3 contains 17 residues. The V segment lost 5 bases and the J segment 4 bases; nucleotides outside the gene matches: 8. This clonotype was recorded once. What it binds is not known.

Sequencing used CD4+ T cells from blood, cultured in vitro. The clonotype was recovered from a human donor who had recovered from COVID-19. The J gene is TRBJ2-5, the V gene TRBV11-2, with 15 positions matching TRBD2. For the CDR3, the DNA is TGTGCCAGCAGCCCATGGACTAGCGGGGGGGCAGGAGAGACCCAGTACTTC. Its protein product is CASSPWTSGGAGETQYF.